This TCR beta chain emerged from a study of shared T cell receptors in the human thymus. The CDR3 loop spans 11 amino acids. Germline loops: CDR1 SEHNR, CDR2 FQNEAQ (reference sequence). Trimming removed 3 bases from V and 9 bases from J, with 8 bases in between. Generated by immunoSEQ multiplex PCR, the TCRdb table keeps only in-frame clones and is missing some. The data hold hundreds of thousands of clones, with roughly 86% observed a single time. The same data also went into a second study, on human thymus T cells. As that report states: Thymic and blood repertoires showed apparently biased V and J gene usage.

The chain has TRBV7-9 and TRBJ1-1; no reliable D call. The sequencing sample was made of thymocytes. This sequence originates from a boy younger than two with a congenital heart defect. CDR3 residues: CASSFRSKAFF. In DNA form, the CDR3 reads TGTGCCAGCAGCTTCAGAAGTAAAGCTTTCTTT.